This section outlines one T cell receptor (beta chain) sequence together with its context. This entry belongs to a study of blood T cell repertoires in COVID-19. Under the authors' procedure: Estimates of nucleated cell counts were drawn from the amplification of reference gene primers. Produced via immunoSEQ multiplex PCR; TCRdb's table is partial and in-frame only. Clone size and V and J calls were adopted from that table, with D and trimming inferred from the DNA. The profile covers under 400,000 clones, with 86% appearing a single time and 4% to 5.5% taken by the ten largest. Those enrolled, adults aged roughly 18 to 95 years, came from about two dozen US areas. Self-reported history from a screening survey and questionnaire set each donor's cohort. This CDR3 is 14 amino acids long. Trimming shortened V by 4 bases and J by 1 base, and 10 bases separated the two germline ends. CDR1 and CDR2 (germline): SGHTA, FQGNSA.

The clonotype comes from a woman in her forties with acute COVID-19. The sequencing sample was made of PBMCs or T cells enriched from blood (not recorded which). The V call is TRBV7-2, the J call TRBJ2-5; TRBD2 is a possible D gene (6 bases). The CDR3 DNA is TGTGCCAGCAGCTCCCCGGGAGTCCAAGAGACCCAGTACTTC. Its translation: CASSSPGVQETQYF.